This T cell receptor (beta chain) was captured in a study of chemoradiotherapy in HPV16-positive cancers. The overall study: Candidate HPV-specific T-cell clones and common TCR motifs came from functional assays in a couple of HPV16-positive patients. Whole-study findings and limits: Functional assays defining HPV-specific T cells used only two HPV16-positive patients. Candidate HPV-specific clones and E7-related TCR motifs grew in tumor during treatment.

This clone has just one count. Its specificity is not known. The V end lost 2 bases, the J end lost 5 bases, and 12 bases lay between the germline ends. Germline V gene data show CDR1 as SGHAT and CDR2 as FQNNGV. CDR3 size: 15 residues. Only in-frame clones appear in the TCRdb table, and some are missing; sequencing was by immunoSEQ multiplex PCR. Of some 2,900 clones listed, 87% are singletons. The sequencing here drew on tumor tissue, taken from a patient who underwent chemoradiotherapy. The V gene is TRBV11-2, the J gene TRBJ2-2; D might be TRBD1 (6 bases). The TCR comes from a human donor with HPV-associated anogenital cancer. CDR3 residues: CASSLSGVGTGELFF. DNA for the CDR3: TGTGCCAGCAGCTTATCAGGGGTAGGGACCGGGGAGCTGTTTTTT. The variable domain in full, completed from reference TRBV11-2 and TRBJ2-2, reads EAGVAQSPRYKIIEKRQSVAFWCNPISGHATLYWYQQILGQGPKLLIQFQNNGVVDDSQLPKDRFSAERLKGVDSTLKIQPAKLEDSAVYLCASSLSGVGTGELFFGEGSRLTVL.